One and the same sample provided the 24 T cell receptor beta chains below, sequenced in a study of identical twins. TCRdb analysed the 5' RACE reads with MiXCR anew, one entry per CDR3 protein. The sample has more than 650,000 distinct CDR3 sequences, 6.1% seen once. The sequencing input was naive T cells sorted from blood. Receptors were obtained from a man younger than 35 in good health.

This clonotype was picked up many times. The chain is built from TRBV9 and TRBJ2-7, with TRBD2 identical over 12 bases. V lost 4 bases to trimming and J lost 3 bases; unmatched junction nucleotides: 5. The CDR3 consists of 15 residues. CDR1 and CDR2 from the germline V gene are SGDLS and YYNGEE. CDR3 DNA: TGTGCCAGCAGCACCCGGACTAGCGGGATCTACGAGCAGTACTTC. Protein sequence: CASSTRTSGIYEQYF.

This clonotype was counted at least ten times. This chain connects TRBV20-1 to TRBJ2-1, with D maybe TRBD1 (5 bases). The ends were cut back, 5 bases at V and 7 bases at J, with 9 bases in the middle. Per the germline V gene, CDR1 is DFQATT and CDR2 is SNEGSKA (reference sequence). The CDR3 contains 11 residues. The DNA for the CDR3 is TGCAGTGCTTCGACAGAAAATGAGCAGTTCTTC. Residues: CSASTENEQFF.

This clonotype has only a few counts. The chain employs TRBV11-3 and TRBJ2-1; possibly TRBD2 for D (6 bases). The germline V gene has CDR1 SGHNT and CDR2 YENEEA. Trimming removed 1 base from V and 7 bases from J, with 14 bases in between. This CDR3 contains 15 residues. The chain's CDR3 is CASSLGSGVVNEQFF. The CDR3 DNA reads TGTGCCAGCAGCTTAGGGTCGGGAGTGGTGAATGAGCAGTTCTTC. Combining the CDR3 with reference TRBV11-3 and TRBJ2-1 gives the whole variable domain EAGVVQSPRYKIIEKKQPVAFWCNPISGHNTLYWYLQNLGQGPELLIRYENEEAVDDSQLPKDRFSAERLKGVDSTLKIQPAELGDSAVYLCASSLGSGVVNEQFFGPGTRLTVL.

This clonotype was counted ten times or more. V is TRBV12-3 or TRBV12-4 and J is TRBJ1-4, with D maybe TRBD1 (6 bases). Trimming shortened V by 7 bases and J by 0 bases, and 12 bases separated the two germline ends. The CDR3 totals 15 residues. This chain's CDR3 is CASTIGGTTNEKLFF. The CDR3 region has the DNA TGTGCCAGCACCATAGGGGGAACAACTAATGAAAAACTGTTTTTT.

V and J are TRBV6-6 and TRBJ1-5; D uncertain. Between the trimmed V and J ends, which lost 5 bases and 0 bases, there was a span of 5 bases. Looked up from germline, CDR1 is MNHNY and CDR2 is SVGAGI (reference sequence). CDR3 length equals 13 residues. This CDR3 reads CASSRHSNQPQHF. The CDR3 bases are TGTGCCAGCAGTCGCCATAGCAATCAGCCCCAGCATTTT.

The chain carries TRBV15 and TRBJ2-7; D is tentatively TRBD1 or TRBD2 (5 bases each). V shed 4 bases and J shed 3 bases, with 22 bases lying between them. There are 17 residues in the CDR3. Looked up from germline, CDR1 is LNHNV and CDR2 is YYDKDF (reference sequence). The CDR3 loop is CATSTQAPRGLHYEQYF. Here the CDR3 DNA reads TGTGCCACCAGCACCCAAGCTCCTCGGGGCCTACACTACGAGCAGTACTTC.

As concerns this clonotype: A junction boundary mismatches the germline segment, possibly from a read error. The V gene is TRBV19, the J gene TRBJ2-1; TRBD2 is a possible D gene (5 bases). CDR3 length: 15 residues. CDR1 and CDR2 (germline): LNHDA, SQIVND (reference sequence). CDR3 sequence: CASNIGLADTNEQFF. The CDR3 region has the DNA TGTGCCAGTAATATAGGGCTAGCCGACACCAATGAGCAGTTCTTC.

The table lists this clonotype with many counts. V usage is TRBV11-2 and J usage is TRBJ1-1, with 7 bases matching TRBD1. The CDR3 extends over 13 amino acids. The junction had 4 bases not matched to a gene; V was cut back by 3 bases and J by 6 bases. Per the germline V gene, CDR1 is SGHAT and CDR2 is FQNNGV. The CDR3 reads CASSLTTGPEAFF. The CDR3 DNA follows: TGTGCCAGCAGCTTGACGACAGGGCCTGAAGCTTTCTTT.

The chain carries TRBV19 and TRBJ2-1, with 8 bases lining up with TRBD2. The V gene's germline CDR1 is LNHDA and CDR2 SQIVND (reference sequence). The junction had 12 bases not matched to a gene; V was cut back by 3 bases and J by 8 bases. This CDR3 is 16 amino acids long. In DNA form, the CDR3 reads TGTGCCAGTAGTATGTTGAGACTAGCGAGGGCGGATGAGCAGTTCTTC. Amino acids: CASSMLRLARADEQFF.

On this clonotype itself: One junction end does not reproduce the germline sequence, and a read error may be involved. The V gene is TRBV7-9, the J gene TRBJ2-5, with a tentative D call TRBD2 (6 bases). Germline V gives CDR1 SEHNR, CDR2 FQNEAQ (reference sequence). The CDR3 runs to 11 residues. The CDR3 DNA is TGTGTCAGCAGACGGGAGAAGACCCAGTACTTC. This encodes CVSRREKTQYF.

At least ten counts were recorded for this clonotype. The chain links TRBV29-1 to TRBJ2-2; 9 bases are a match to TRBD2. Germline CDR1 reads SQVTM; CDR2 reads ANQGSEA. The CDR3 sequence is 14 residues long. The ends lost 4 bases at V and 1 base at J; junction bases unmatched: 1. The CDR3 loop is CSVGLAVNTGELFF. Written as DNA, the CDR3 is TGCAGCGTTGGACTAGCGGTGAACACCGGGGAGCTGTTTTTT.

As for this clonotype: A read error may be the cause here, since a much bigger clone is one base away. The V gene is TRBV7-9, the J gene TRBJ2-3, with D possibly matching TRBD2 (5 bases). This CDR3 comprises 12 residues. Germline-derived CDR1 and CDR2 are SEHNR and FQNEAQ (reference sequence). DNA of the CDR3: TGTTCCAGAGGGCCGACCACAGATACGCAGTATTTT. Translation: CSRGPTTDTQYF.

This chain joins TRBV7-2 and TRBJ2-3, with a possible D match to TRBD2 (5 bases). V lost 1 base and J 2 bases, leaving 10 bases between the germline ends. Germline CDR1 is SGHTA and CDR2 is FQGNSA. The CDR3 consists of 15 residues. CDR3 in amino acids: CASSLVSGLTDTQYF. The CDR3 DNA follows: TGTGCCAGCAGCTTAGTAAGCGGACTCACAGATACGCAGTATTTT.

This clonotype was picked up many times. DNA of the CDR3: TGTGCCAGCTCACCATCGACAGGGGTATACGAGACCCAGTACTTC. This codes for CASSPSTGVYETQYF. The chain carries TRBV18 and TRBJ2-5; 8 bases map to TRBD1. The CDR3 is made up of 15 amino acids. Germline V gives CDR1 KGHSH, CDR2 LQKENI. Unmatched junction bases numbered 7, after V lost 2 bases and J lost 5 bases. Variable domain in full (rest from reference TRBV18 and TRBJ2-5): NAGVMQNPRHLVRRRGQEARLRCSPMKGHSHVYWYRQLPEEGLKFMVYLQKENIIDESGMPKERFSAEFPKEGPSILRIQQVVRGDSAAYFCASSPSTGVYETQYFGPGTRLLVL.

This clonotype was picked up many times. The rearrangement uses TRBV6-2 or TRBV6-3 and TRBJ1-2; D perhaps matches TRBD1 (5 bases). The V and J ends lost 4 bases and 4 bases respectively, with 16 bases between them. Germline values: CDR1 MNHEY, CDR2 SVGEGT. The CDR3 extends over 15 amino acids. The CDR3 protein is CASSSSPTAGYGYTF. CDR3 DNA: TGTGCCAGCAGTTCCTCCCCGACAGCGGGCTATGGCTACACCTTC.

The table lists this clonotype with many counts. The V call is TRBV7-2, the J call TRBJ2-3; D not certain. Germline-derived CDR1 and CDR2 are SGHTA and FQGNSA. The CDR3 is made up of 16 amino acids. Trimming took off 1 base at V and 5 bases at J, with 16 bases between the two ends. The CDR3 coding sequence is TGTGCCAGCAGCTTAGTCTCGACCCCCCGTGGAGATACGCAGTATTTT. This gives the protein CASSLVSTPRGDTQYF. Looking up the rest from reference TRBV7-2 and TRBJ2-3 gives the full variable domain: GAGVSQSPSNKVTEKGKDVELRCDPISGHTALYWYRQSLGQGLEFLIYFQGNSAPDKSGLPSDRFSAERTGGSVSTLTIQRTQQEDSAVYLCASSLVSTPRGDTQYFGPGTRLTVL.

This clonotype came up many times. This chain connects TRBV4-2 to TRBJ1-1, with no clear D. The CDR3 totals 15 residues. Germline V gene lookup returns CDR1 LGHNA and CDR2 YNFKEQ. V dropped 0 bases and J dropped 3 bases, with 11 bases sitting between them. In DNA, the CDR3 is TGTGCCAGCAGCCAAGAAGGGTATCGTCACACTGAAGCTTTCTTT. Protein sequence: CASSQEGYRHTEAFF.

This clonotype was counted at least ten times. J is TRBJ2-1 and V is TRBV11-2, with TRBD2 identical over 12 bases. CDR3 length equals 16 residues. The germline CDR1 and CDR2 sequences are SGHAT and FQNNGV. Trimming took 5 bases from V and 8 from J; bases not matched to a gene: 10. The CDR3 here is CASSQITSGRWYEQFF. DNA for the CDR3: TGTGCCAGCAGCCAGATTACTAGCGGGAGGTGGTATGAGCAGTTCTTC.

This clonotype occurred a few times. The chain employs TRBV14 and TRBJ1-3; D remains unclear. The CDR3 spans 16 residues. The germline gives CDR1 SGHDN, CDR2 FVKESK. Trimming stripped 0 bases from V and 0 bases from J, with 9 bases between. CDR3 sequence (DNA): TGTGCCAGCAGCCAAGATCAGGTCCACTCTGGAAACACCATATATTTT. Translating it yields CASSQDQVHSGNTIYF.

This clonotype came up many times. This chain links TRBV7-9 with TRBJ2-1; TRBD2 matches 10 bases. The V and J ends lost 8 bases and 2 bases, in that order; junction bases with no gene match: 9. Looked up from germline, CDR1 is SEHNR and CDR2 is FQNEAQ (reference sequence). This CDR3 region has 16 residues. The CDR3 DNA reads TGTGCCAGCGTCCCGAGACTAGCGGGCGCCTACAATGAGCAGTTCTTC. Its translation is CASVPRLAGAYNEQFF. Full variable domain (rest looked up from reference TRBV7-9 and TRBJ2-1): DTGVSQNPRHKITKRGQNVTFRCDPISEHNRLYWYRQTLGQGPEFLTYFQNEAQLEKSRLLSDRFSAERPKGSFSTLEIQRTEQGDSAMYLCASVPRLAGAYNEQFFGPGTRLTVL.

This clonotype was detected ten times or more. The junction differs from germline at one of its ends, possibly a read error. The gene calls are TRBV27 and TRBJ2-5, with D possibly matching TRBD1 (6 bases). Germline CDR1 is MNHEY and CDR2 is SMNVEV (reference sequence). This CDR3 comprises 14 residues. The CDR3 nucleotides are TGTGCCAGCAGCCCCCTCAGGGGTCAAGAGACTCAGTACTTC. This translates into CASSPLRGQETQYF.

About this clonotype: A much larger clonotype is one base distant, so this may be a read error. The chain employs TRBV28 and TRBJ2-1; the match to TRBD2 covers 9 bases. The germline V gene encodes CDR1 MDHEN and CDR2 SYDVKM. V was clipped by 7 bases and J by 7 bases; unmatched bases: 14. The CDR3 contains 16 residues. Here the CDR3 reads CASIPAGGSTVNEQFF. The CDR3 region has the DNA TGTGCCAGCATTCCAGCGGGAGGATCGACGGTGAATGAGCAGTTCTTC.

This clonotype has only a few counts. The chain combines TRBV15 with TRBJ2-5; weak D call: TRBD1 (6 bases). V dropped 9 bases and J dropped 5 bases, with 19 bases sitting between them. The CDR3 contains 14 residues. Germline V gives CDR1 LNHNV, CDR2 YYDKDF (reference sequence). The CDR3 spells CATGAGDSLETQYF. The CDR3 bases are TGTGCCACTGGGGCAGGGGATAGCCTGGAGACCCAGTACTTC.

This clonotype turned up a few times. The chain recombines TRBV24-1 with TRBJ2-5, with D perhaps TRBD2 (6 bases). Deletions cut 3 bases from V and 5 bases from J, with 12 bases between. From germline, CDR1 is KGHDR and CDR2 SFDVKD. The CDR3 length is 14 residues. The CDR3 DNA reads TGTGCCACCAGTGATCCCGGGACTGCGGAGACCCAGTACTTC. Encoded protein: CATSDPGTAETQYF.